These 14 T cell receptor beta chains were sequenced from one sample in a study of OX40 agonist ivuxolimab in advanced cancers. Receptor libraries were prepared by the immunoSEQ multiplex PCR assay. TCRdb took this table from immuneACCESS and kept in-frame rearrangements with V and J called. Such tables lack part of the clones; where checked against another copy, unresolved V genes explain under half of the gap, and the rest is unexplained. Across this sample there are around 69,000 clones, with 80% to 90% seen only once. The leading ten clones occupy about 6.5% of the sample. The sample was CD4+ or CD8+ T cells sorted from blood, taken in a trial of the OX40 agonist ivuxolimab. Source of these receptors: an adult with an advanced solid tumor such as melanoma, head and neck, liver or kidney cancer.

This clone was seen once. The CDR3 region is CASSQDTVGVGEFF. DNA of the CDR3: TGCGCCAGCAGCCAAGATACAGTGGGTGTTGGGGAGTTCTTC. The chain joins TRBV4-1 to TRBJ2-1, with no clear D. CDR1 is MGHRA, CDR2 YSYEKL, per germline. Trimming cost V 0 bases and J 14 bases, with 17 bases left between them. The CDR3 is made up of 14 amino acids.

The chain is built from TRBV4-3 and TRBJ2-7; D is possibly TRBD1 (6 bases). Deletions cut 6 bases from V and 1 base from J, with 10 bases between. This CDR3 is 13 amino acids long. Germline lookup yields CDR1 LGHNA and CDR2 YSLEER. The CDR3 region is CASSPGVSYEQYF. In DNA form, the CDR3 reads TGCGCCAGCAGTCCAGGGGTATCCTACGAGCAGTACTTC.

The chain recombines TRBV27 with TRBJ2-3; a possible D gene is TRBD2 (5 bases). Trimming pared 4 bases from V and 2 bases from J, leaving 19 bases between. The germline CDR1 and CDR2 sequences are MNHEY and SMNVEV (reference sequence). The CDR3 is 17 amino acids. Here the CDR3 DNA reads TGTGCCAGCAGTTCCCTGTCCCGGTTGAGGGCCACAGATACGCAGTATTTT. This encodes CASSSLSRLRATDTQYF.

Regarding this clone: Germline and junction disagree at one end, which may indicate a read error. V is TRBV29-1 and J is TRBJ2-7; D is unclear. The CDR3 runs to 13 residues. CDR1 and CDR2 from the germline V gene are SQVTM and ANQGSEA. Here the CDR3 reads CSFSGPYSNEQYF. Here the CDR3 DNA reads TGCAGCTTTTCGGGCCCTTACTCCAACGAGCAGTACTTC.

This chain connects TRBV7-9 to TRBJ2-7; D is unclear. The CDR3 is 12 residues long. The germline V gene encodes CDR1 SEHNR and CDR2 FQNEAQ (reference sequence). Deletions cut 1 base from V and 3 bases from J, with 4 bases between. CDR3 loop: CASSLDHYEQYF. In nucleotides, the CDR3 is TGTGCCAGCAGCTTAGATCACTACGAGCAGTACTTC. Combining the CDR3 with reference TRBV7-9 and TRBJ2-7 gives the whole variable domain DTGVSQNPRHKITKRGQNVTFRCDPISEHNRLYWYRQTLGQGPEFLTYFQNEAQLEKSRLLSDRFSAERPKGSFSTLEIQRTEQGDSAMYLCASSLDHYEQYFGPGTRLTVT.

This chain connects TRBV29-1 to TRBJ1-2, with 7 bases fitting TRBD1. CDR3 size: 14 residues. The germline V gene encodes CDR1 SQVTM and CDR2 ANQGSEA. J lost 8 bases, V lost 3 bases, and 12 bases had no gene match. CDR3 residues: CSVDQGVGILGYTF. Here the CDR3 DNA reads TGCAGCGTTGACCAGGGGGTCGGAATCTTAGGCTACACCTTC.

CDR3 loop: CASSYHLSGGHNEQFF. The CDR3, as DNA: TGTGCCAGCAGTTACCACCTAAGCGGGGGGCACAATGAGCAGTTCTTC. The chain employs TRBV6-6 and TRBJ2-1; TRBD2 agrees at 9 bases. The CDR3 has 16 amino acids. Trimming cost V 2 bases and J 5 bases; bases outside gene matches: 7. The germline V gene has CDR1 MNHNY and CDR2 SVGAGI (reference sequence).

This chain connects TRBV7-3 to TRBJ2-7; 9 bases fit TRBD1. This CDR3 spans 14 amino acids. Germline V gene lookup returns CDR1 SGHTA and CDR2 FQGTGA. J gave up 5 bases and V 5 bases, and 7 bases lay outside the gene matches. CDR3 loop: CASSHTGGIDEQYF. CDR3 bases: TGTGCCAGCAGCCACACAGGGGGCATCGACGAGCAGTACTTC.

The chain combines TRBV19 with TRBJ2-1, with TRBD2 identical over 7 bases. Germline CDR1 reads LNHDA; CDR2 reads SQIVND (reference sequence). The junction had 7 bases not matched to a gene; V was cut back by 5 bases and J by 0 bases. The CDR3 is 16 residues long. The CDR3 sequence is CASSPFGGSSYNEQFF. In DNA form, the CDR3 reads TGTGCCAGTAGTCCCTTTGGCGGGAGCTCCTACAATGAGCAGTTCTTC.

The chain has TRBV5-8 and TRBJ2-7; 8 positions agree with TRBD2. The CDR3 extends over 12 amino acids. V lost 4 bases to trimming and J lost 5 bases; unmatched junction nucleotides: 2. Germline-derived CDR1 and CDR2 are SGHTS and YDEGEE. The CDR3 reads CASSLLADEQYF. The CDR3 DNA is TGTGCCAGCAGCCTACTAGCGGACGAGCAGTACTTC.

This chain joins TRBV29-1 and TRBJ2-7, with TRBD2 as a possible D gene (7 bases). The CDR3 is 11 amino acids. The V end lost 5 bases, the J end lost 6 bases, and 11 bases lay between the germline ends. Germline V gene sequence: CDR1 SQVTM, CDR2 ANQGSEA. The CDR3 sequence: CSVKGGGEQYF. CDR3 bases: TGCAGCGTTAAGGGGGGGGGCGAGCAGTACTTC.

This CDR3 reads CASSLNRGARPTEAFF. The CDR3 coding sequence is TGTGCCAGCAGCCTTAACCGGGGGGCGCGACCCACTGAAGCTTTCTTT. This sequence joins TRBV7-9 and TRBJ1-1; D perhaps matches TRBD1 (6 bases). The length of the CDR3 is 16 residues. Germline V CDR1 and CDR2: SEHNR, FQNEAQ (reference sequence). Trimming cost V 5 bases and J 4 bases, with 20 bases left between them.

DNA for the CDR3: TGTGCCAGCAGTCAGCTAGCGGGGGGCCGAGATACGCAGTATTTT. As protein: CASSQLAGGRDTQYF. The rearrangement joins TRBV6-5 to TRBJ2-3; 11 nucleotides line up with TRBD2. The length of the CDR3 is 15 residues. The V gene end was trimmed by 5 bases and the J gene end by 5 bases; junction bases not matched to a gene: 6. Germline V gene data show CDR1 as MNHEY and CDR2 as SVGAGI.

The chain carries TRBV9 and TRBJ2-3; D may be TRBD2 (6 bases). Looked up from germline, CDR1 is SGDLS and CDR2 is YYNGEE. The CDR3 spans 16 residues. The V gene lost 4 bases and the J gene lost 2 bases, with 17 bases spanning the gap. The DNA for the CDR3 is TGTGCCAGCAGCCGCCACGGGGGAGCTCACACAGATACGCAGTATTTT. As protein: CASSRHGGAHTDTQYF. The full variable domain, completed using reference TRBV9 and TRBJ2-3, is DSGVTQTPKHLITATGQRVTLRCSPRSGDLSVYWYQQSLDQGLQFLIQYYNGEERAKGNILERFSAQQFPDLHSELNLSSLELGDSALYFCASSRHGGAHTDTQYFGPGTRLTVL.